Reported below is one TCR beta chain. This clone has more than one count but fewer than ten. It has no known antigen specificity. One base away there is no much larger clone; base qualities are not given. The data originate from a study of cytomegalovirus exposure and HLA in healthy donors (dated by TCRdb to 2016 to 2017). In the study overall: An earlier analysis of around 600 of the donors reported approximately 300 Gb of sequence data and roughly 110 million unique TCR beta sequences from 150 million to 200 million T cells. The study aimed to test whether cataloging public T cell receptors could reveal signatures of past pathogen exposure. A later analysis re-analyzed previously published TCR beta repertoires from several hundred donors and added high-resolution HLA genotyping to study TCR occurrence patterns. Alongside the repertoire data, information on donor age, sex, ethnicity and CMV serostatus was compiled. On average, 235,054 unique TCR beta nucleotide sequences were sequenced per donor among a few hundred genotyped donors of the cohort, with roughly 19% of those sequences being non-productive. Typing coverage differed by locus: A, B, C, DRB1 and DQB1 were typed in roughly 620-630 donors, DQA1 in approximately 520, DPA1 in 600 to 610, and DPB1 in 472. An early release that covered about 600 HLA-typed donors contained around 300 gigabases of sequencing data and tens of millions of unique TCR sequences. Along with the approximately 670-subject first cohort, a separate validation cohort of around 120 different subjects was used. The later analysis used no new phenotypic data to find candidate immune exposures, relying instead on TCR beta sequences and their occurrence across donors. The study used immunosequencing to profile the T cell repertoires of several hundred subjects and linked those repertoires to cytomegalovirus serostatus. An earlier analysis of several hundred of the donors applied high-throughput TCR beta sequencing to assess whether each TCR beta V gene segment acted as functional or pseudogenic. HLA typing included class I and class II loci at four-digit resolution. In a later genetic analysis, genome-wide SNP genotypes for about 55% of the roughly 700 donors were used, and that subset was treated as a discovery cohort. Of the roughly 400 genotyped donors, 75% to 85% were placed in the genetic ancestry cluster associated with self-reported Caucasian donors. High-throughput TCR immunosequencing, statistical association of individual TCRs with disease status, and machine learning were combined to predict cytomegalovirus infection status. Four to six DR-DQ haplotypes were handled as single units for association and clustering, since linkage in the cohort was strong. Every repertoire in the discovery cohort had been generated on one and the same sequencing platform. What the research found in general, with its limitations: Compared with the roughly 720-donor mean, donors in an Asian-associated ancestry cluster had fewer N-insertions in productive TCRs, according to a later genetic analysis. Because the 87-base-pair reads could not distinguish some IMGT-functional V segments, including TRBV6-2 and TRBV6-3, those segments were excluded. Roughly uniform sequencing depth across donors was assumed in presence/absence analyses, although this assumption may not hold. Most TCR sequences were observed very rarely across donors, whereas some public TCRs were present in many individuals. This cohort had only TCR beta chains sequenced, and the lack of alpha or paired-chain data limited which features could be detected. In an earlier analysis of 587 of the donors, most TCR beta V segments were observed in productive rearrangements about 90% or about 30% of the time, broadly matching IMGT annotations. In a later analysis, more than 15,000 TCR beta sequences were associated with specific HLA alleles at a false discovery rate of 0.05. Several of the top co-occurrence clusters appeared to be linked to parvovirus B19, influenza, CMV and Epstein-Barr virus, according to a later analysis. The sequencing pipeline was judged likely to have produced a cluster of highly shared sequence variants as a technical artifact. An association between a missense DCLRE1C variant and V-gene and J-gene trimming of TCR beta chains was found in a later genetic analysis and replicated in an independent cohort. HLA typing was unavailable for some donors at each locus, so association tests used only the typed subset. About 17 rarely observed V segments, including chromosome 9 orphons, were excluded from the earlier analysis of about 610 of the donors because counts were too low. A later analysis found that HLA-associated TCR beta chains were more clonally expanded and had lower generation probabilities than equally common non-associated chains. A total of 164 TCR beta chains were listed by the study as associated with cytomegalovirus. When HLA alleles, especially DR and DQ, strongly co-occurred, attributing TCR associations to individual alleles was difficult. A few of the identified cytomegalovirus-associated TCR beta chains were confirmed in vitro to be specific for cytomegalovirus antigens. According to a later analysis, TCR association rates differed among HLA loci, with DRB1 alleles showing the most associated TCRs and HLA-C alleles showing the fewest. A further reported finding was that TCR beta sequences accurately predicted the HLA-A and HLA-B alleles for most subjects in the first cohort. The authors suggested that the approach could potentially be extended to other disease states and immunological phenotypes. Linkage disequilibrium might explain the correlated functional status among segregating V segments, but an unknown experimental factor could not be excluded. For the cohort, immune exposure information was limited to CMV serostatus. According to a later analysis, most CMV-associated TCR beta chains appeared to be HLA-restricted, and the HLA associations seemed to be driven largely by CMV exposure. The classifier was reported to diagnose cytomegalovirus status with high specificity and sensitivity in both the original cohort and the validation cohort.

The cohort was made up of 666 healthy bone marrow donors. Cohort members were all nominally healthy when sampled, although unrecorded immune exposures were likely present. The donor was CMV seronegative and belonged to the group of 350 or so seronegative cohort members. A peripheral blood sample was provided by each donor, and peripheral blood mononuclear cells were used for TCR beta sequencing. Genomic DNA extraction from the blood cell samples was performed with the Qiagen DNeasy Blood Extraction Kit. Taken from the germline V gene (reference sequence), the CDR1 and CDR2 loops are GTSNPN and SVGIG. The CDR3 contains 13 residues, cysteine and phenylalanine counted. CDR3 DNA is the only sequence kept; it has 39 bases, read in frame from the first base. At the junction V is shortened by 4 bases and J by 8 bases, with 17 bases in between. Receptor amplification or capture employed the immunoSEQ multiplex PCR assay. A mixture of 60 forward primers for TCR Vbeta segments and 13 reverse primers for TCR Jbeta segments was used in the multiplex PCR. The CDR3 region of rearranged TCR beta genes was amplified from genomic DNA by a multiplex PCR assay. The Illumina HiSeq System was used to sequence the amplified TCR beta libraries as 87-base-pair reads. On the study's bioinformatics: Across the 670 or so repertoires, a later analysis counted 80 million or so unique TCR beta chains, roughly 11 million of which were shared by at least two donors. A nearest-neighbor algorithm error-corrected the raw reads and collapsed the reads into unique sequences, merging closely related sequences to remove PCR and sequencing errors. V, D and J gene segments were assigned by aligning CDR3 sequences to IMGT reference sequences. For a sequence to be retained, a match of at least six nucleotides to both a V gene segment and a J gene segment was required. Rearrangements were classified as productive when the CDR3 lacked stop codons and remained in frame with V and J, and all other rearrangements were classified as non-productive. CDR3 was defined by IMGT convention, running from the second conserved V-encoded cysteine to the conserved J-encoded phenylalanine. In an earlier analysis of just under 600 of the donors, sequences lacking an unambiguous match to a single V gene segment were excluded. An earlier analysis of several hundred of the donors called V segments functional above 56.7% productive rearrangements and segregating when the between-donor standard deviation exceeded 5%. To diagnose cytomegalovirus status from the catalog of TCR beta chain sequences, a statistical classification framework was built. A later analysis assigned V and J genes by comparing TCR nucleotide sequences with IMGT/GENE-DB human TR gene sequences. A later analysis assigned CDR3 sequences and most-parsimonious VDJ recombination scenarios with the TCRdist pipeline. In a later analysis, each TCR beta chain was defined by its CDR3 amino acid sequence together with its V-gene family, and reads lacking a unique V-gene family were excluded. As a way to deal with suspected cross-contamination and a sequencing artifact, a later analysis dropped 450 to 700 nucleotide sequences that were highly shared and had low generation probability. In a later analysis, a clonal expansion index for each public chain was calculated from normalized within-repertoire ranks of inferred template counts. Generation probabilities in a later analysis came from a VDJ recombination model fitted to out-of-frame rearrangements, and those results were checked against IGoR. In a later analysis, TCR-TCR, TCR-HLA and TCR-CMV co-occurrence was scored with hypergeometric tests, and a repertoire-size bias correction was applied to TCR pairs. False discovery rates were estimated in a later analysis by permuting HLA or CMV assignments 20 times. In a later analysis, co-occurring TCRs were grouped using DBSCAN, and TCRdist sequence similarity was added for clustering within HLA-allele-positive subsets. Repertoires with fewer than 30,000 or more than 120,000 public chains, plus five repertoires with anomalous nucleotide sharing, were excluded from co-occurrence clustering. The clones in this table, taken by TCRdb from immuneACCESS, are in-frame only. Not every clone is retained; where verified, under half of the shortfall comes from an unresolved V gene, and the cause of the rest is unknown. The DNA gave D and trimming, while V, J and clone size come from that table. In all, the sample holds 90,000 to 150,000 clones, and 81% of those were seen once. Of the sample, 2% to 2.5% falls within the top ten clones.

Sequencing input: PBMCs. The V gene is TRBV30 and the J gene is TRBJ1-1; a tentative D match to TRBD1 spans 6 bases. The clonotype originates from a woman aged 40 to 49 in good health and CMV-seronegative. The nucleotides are TGTGCCTGGACTACAGGGAGTAACGCCGAAGCTTTCTTT. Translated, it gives CAWTTGSNAEAFF.